This TCR beta chain was obtained from a study of blood T cells in healthy people across ages. Whole-study findings and limits: Age brought a roughly linear fall in TCR beta diversity measured per million T cells.

As regards this clonotype: The antigen remains undetermined.

The CDR3 runs 15 residues. The V end lost 1 base, the J end lost 5 bases, and 15 bases lay between the germline ends. Germline V gene lookup returns CDR1 DFQATT and CDR2 SNEGSKA (reference sequence). The use of a sample-barcoded 5' primer and a J-beta primer mix characterized a second PCR of about 7 to 12 cycles. TCRdb reprocessed the 5' RACE reads with MiXCR, giving one entry per CDR3 protein. Altogether roughly 1,800,000 distinct CDR3 sequences are present, about 50% being singletons, with the ten largest covering roughly 2%. The sample was blood. The source is a woman aged 35 to 49 in good health. V is TRBV20-1 and J is TRBJ2-1; D possibly corresponds to TRBD2 (7 bases). CDR3 amino acids: CSARARSGGHNEQFF. CDR3 coding DNA: TGCAGTGCTAGAGCCCGGTCGGGGGGCCACAATGAGCAGTTCTTC.